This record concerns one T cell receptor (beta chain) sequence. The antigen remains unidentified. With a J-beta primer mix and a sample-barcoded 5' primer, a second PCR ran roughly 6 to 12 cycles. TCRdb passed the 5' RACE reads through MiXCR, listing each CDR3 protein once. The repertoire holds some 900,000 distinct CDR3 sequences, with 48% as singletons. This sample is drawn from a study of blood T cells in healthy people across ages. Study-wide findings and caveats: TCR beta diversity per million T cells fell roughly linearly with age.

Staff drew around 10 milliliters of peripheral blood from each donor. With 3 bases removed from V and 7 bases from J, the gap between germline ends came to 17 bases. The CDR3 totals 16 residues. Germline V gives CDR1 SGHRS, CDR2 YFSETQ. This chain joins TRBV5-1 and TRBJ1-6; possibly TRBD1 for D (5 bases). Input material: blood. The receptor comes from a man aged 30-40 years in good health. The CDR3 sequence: CASSSTVIGRNSPLHF. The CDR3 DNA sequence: TGCGCCAGCAGCTCGACAGTAATAGGACGGAATTCACCCCTCCACTTT.